This paragraph reports one T cell receptor (beta chain). The data originate from a study of blood T cell repertoires in COVID-19. This CDR3 comprises 11 residues. Germline-derived CDR1 and CDR2 are SQVTM and ANQGSEA. Trimming took 4 bases from V and 6 from J, leaving 9 bases between them. TCRdb keeps only in-frame clones here, not all; method: immunoSEQ multiplex PCR. This table has about 260,000 clones, 75% to 90% appearing once. The TCR originated in a man aged 50-60 years who had been exposed to COVID-19. The sequenced material came from PBMCs or T cells enriched from blood (not recorded which). The chain employs TRBV29-1 and TRBJ1-1; no definite D call. CDR3 coding DNA: TGCAGCGTTGTCCGGGTCCCTGAAGCTTTCTTT. Protein: CSVVRVPEAFF.